This TCR beta chain came from a study of T-cell reconstitution after alpha-beta-depleted transplantation in children. The V segment lost 5 bases and the J segment 7 bases; nucleotides outside the gene matches: 19. The germline gives CDR1 MNHEY, CDR2 SVGEGT. This CDR3 has 17 residues. At least ten counts were recorded for this clonotype. The library targeted TCRbeta and was prepared with unique molecular identifiers. TCRdb re-called the PCR reads with MiXCR, one entry per CDR3 protein. The repertoire consists of approximately 240,000 distinct CDR3 sequences, with approximately 9% occurring once and the leading ten covering around 6%.

The input for sequencing was PBMCs from the stem cell graft donor, taken from the stem cell graft. The chain links TRBV6-2 or TRBV6-3 to TRBJ1-2, with TRBD1 matching 7 bases. The receptor comes from a human donor who donated a stem cell graft to a child with acute lymphoblastic leukemia. The CDR3 DNA is TGTGCCAGCAGTCCTGATCAGACAGGGCCGGTTCGTGGTGGCTACACCTTC. It encodes CASSPDQTGPVRGGYTF.